This T cell receptor beta chain was recorded in a study of T cells in Graves' hyperthyroidism and ophthalmopathy. Remarks on this clonotype: The antigen is unknown.

Study observations and caveats: Among clonotypes expanded in thyroid above 0.001, most were also found in blood.

Diagnosis rested on symptoms, serum thyroxine and TRAb, thyroid ultrasound, and orbital computed tomography. Germline-derived CDR1 and CDR2 are SNHLY and FYNNEI. Trimming shortened V by 2 bases and J by 5 bases, and 10 bases separated the two germline ends. This CDR3 contains 14 residues. Researchers took RNA transcripts and amplified the TCR beta CDR3 regions from them. HTBI primers drove first-round RT-PCR of the TCR CDR3. From the multiplex PCR reads, TCRdb called clonotypes with MiXCR, one entry per CDR3 protein. The sample shows 490,000 or so distinct CDR3 sequences, roughly 15% of them seen only once.

This rearrangement joins TRBV2 to TRBJ2-1; TRBD2 is a possible D gene (5 bases). This TCR came from a woman aged 25 to 45 with Graves' ophthalmopathy. Source material: blood. The CDR3 sequence: CASSEKRADNEQFF. CDR3 coding DNA: TGTGCCAGCAGTGAAAAGAGGGCGGACAATGAGCAGTTCTTC.